This TCR beta chain was sequenced in a study of blood T cell repertoires in COVID-19. Study in general: Italy, Spain and the United States were the sources of the convalescent and acute COVID-19 samples. T cells, B-cell-depleted T cells, or PBMCs provided the cDNA or gDNA that served as material.

Some clones are missing from TCRdb's copy, which holds only in-frame ones; the method was immunoSEQ multiplex PCR. The sample lists a few hundred thousand clones, 65% to 85% occurring once. The CDR3 has 15 amino acids. Germline CDR1 reads KGHSH; CDR2 reads LQKENI. Unmatched junction bases numbered 4, after V lost 5 bases and J lost 3 bases. The chain joins TRBV18 to TRBJ2-3; 11 positions agree with TRBD2. Sequencing was performed on peripheral blood. The sequence derives from an elderly woman with acute or convalescent COVID-19. DNA for the CDR3: TGTGCCAGCTCAGTAGCGGGAGGGATAACAGATACGCAGTATTTT. The encoded protein is CASSVAGGITDTQYF.